This passage covers 18 T cell receptor beta chains from one sample sequenced in a study of cytomegalovirus exposure and HLA in healthy donors. Amplification used 60 Vbeta primers and 13 Jbeta primers. Produced via immunoSEQ multiplex PCR; TCRdb's table is partial and in-frame only. The sample comprises approximately 160,000 clones, about 80% of which are singletons, and approximately 1.5% rests with the top ten. Sequenced material: PBMCs. The source of these receptors is a girl aged 10-17 years in good health and CMV-seropositive.

The genes are TRBV7-3 and TRBJ2-1, with 8 bases aligning to TRBD1. Germline V gene lookup returns CDR1 SGHTA and CDR2 FQGTGA. The junction had 5 bases not matched to a gene; V was cut back by 1 base and J by 9 bases. CDR3 size: 14 residues. The CDR3 nucleotides are TGTGCCAGCAGCTTAAAGGACAGGGCAAGTGAGCAGTTCTTC. This encodes CASSLKDRASEQFF.

This sequence joins TRBV4-1 and TRBJ1-3; D not resolved. Per germline, CDR1 MGHRA and CDR2 YSYEKL. CDR3 length: 15 amino acids. Trimming took 4 bases from V and 0 from J, leaving 10 bases between them. The CDR3 DNA sequence: TGCGCCAGCAGCCCTCACGCGGTCTCTGGAAACACCATATATTTT. It encodes CASSPHAVSGNTIYF.

V usage is TRBV2 and J usage is TRBJ2-7, with 10 bases fitting TRBD2. Trimming at V came to 5 bases and at J to 5 bases, leaving 6 bases not matched to a gene. The CDR3 covers 14 residues. From germline, CDR1 is SNHLY and CDR2 FYNNEI. DNA of the CDR3: TGTGCCAGCAGTTATGTAGCGGGAGGTAACGAGCAGTACTTC. It specifies CASSYVAGGNEQYF.

This chain joins TRBV5-6 and TRBJ2-7, with D tentatively TRBD1 (6 bases). Per germline, CDR1 SGHDT and CDR2 YYEEEE. V was shortened by 5 bases and J by 5 bases, with 20 bases between the two germline ends. The CDR3 length is 15 residues. CDR3 in amino acids: CASRSGTSGLNEQYF. The CDR3 coding sequence is TGTGCCAGCAGGTCAGGGACATCGGGCCTCAACGAGCAGTACTTC.

The chain combines TRBV28 with TRBJ1-1; D is perhaps TRBD1 (5 bases). Germline V gene sequence: CDR1 MDHEN, CDR2 SYDVKM. The CDR3 has 15 amino acids. V was cut by 4 bases and J by 0 bases, with 12 bases left in between. The CDR3 sequence: CASSWDGGLNTEAFF. As DNA, the CDR3 is TGTGCCAGCAGTTGGGACGGGGGGTTGAACACTGAAGCTTTCTTT. Based on the CDR3 plus reference TRBV28 and TRBJ1-1, the full variable domain is DVKVTQSSRYLVKRTGEKVFLECVQDMDHENMFWYRQDPGLGLRLIYFSYDVKMKEKGDIPEGYSVSREKKERFSLILESASTNQTSMYLCASSWDGGLNTEAFFGQGTRLTVV.

This clone was recorded a few times. The chain joins TRBV7-9 to TRBJ1-2, with 7 positions matching TRBD1. The V gene end was trimmed by 2 bases and the J gene end by 4 bases; junction bases not matched to a gene: 4. The CDR3 runs to 14 residues. Germline-derived CDR1 and CDR2 are SEHNR and FQNEAQ (reference sequence). In nucleotides, the CDR3 is TGTGCCAGCAGCTTACAGGGGGTCGGCTATGGCTACACCTTC. It specifies CASSLQGVGYGYTF.

V usage is TRBV6-1 and J usage is TRBJ1-3; 10 nucleotides align to TRBD1. In germline, CDR1 is MNHNS, CDR2 SASEGT. The CDR3 consists of 14 residues. Trimming at V came to 8 bases and at J to 8 bases, leaving 9 bases not matched to a gene. CDR3 in amino acids: CASVRDRGVDTIYF. CDR3 in DNA: TGTGCCAGCGTCCGGGACAGGGGCGTGGACACCATATATTTT.

The chain joins TRBV30 to TRBJ2-5; D is perhaps TRBD2 (5 bases). V was pared by 3 bases and J by 3 bases, with 11 bases between. The CDR3 spans 13 residues. Germline lookup yields CDR1 GTSNPN and CDR2 SVGIG (reference sequence). CDR3 bases: TGTGCCTGGAGCGTCGGGATAAAAGAGACCCAGTACTTC. Translating it yields CAWSVGIKETQYF.

The chain is built from TRBV19 and TRBJ1-5, with D possibly being TRBD1 (5 bases). Germline values: CDR1 LNHDA, CDR2 SQIVND (reference sequence). The germline V and J ends were trimmed by 4 bases and 3 bases, with 10 bases remaining between them. The CDR3 loop spans 14 amino acids. The DNA of the CDR3 is TGTGCCAGTAGTACCCCAGGGTCCAATCAGCCCCAGCATTTT. Translating it yields CASSTPGSNQPQHF. The full variable domain, in which reference TRBV19 and TRBJ1-5 provide the parts outside the CDR3, is DGGITQSPKYLFRKEGQNVTLSCEQNLNHDAMYWYRQDPGQGLRLIYYSQIVNDFQKGDIAEGYSVSREKKESFPLTVTSAQKNPTAFYLCASSTPGSNQPQHFGDGTRLSIL.

CDR3 nucleotides: TGTGCCATCAGCTGGGACAGCGGAAACACCATATATTTT. This codes for CAISWDSGNTIYF. The chain employs TRBV10-3 and TRBJ1-3; 7 positions match TRBD1. Germline-derived CDR1 and CDR2 are ENHRY and SYGVKD. Trimming took 6 bases from V and 4 from J; bases not matched to a gene: 3. The CDR3 is 13 amino acids.

The V and J genes are TRBV5-4 and TRBJ2-1, with 8 bases lining up with TRBD2. CDR3 length: 15 residues. In germline, CDR1 is SGHNT, CDR2 YYREEE (reference sequence). With V trimmed by 1 base and J by 3 bases, 3 bases remained unmatched. The CDR3 is CASSLTSGRYNEQFF. DNA of the CDR3: TGTGCCAGCAGCTTGACTAGCGGACGCTACAATGAGCAGTTCTTC.

The rearrangement uses TRBV4-2 and TRBJ1-2, with TRBD1 matching 7 bases. CDR3 length: 13 residues. The germline V gene encodes CDR1 LGHNA and CDR2 YNFKEQ. V lost 1 base, J lost 13 bases, and 9 bases stayed unmatched. Written as DNA, the CDR3 is TGTGCCAGCAGCCAAGTAATTAGGGGGCCCCTCACCTTC. It yields the protein CASSQVIRGPLTF.

Note on this clone: A junction end diverges from the germline sequence, so it may reflect a read error. This chain joins TRBV4-3 and TRBJ1-2, with D maybe TRBD1 (5 bases). CDR3 size: 14 residues. Germline V lookup: CDR1 LGHNA, CDR2 YSLEER. The CDR3, as DNA: TGCGCCAGCAGCCAAGATGGGGCAGGGTTTCAATTTTTCTTC. Residues: CASSQDGAGFQFFF.

This sequence joins TRBV5-4 and TRBJ2-3, with D maybe TRBD2 (5 bases). Trimming shortened V by 4 bases and J by 1 base, and 10 bases separated the two germline ends. Looked up from germline, CDR1 is SGHNT and CDR2 is YYREEE (reference sequence). The CDR3 length is 14 residues. DNA for the CDR3: TGTGCCAGCAGCCTGACTACCCGCACAGATACGCAGTATTTT. Its translation: CASSLTTRTDTQYF.

The V call is TRBV2, the J call TRBJ2-7; possible D gene TRBD2, 5 bases. This CDR3 spans 15 amino acids. Germline V lookup: CDR1 SNHLY, CDR2 FYNNEI. The germline V and J ends were trimmed by 6 bases and 1 base, with 16 bases remaining between them. CDR3 in DNA: TGTGCCAGCAGCGTCCAAAGGACGGGATCCTACGAGCAGTACTTC. Translating gives CASSVQRTGSYEQYF.

V usage is TRBV28 and J usage is TRBJ1-1, with a weak D call TRBD1 (6 bases). The CDR3 spans 15 residues. Germline CDR1 is MDHEN and CDR2 is SYDVKM. V lost 7 bases and J 0 bases, leaving 15 bases between the germline ends. Here the CDR3 reads CASTLGRDMNTEAFF. The CDR3 coding sequence is TGTGCCAGCACCCTGGGGAGGGACATGAACACTGAAGCTTTCTTT. Using reference TRBV28 and TRBJ1-1 for the parts outside the CDR3, the full variable domain is DVKVTQSSRYLVKRTGEKVFLECVQDMDHENMFWYRQDPGLGLRLIYFSYDVKMKEKGDIPEGYSVSREKKERFSLILESASTNQTSMYLCASTLGRDMNTEAFFGQGTRLTVV.

This clone turned up a few times. This chain uses TRBV7-9 with TRBJ2-2; D is uncertain. The CDR3 contains 16 residues. Germline CDR1 SEHNR, CDR2 FQNEAQ (reference sequence). Trimming took off 0 bases at V and 4 bases at J, with 12 bases between the two ends. The CDR3 DNA reads as TGTGCCAGCAGCTTAGCTAGGCAGGCGATCACCGGGGAGCTGTTTTTT. It encodes CASSLARQAITGELFF.

This clone was counted once. The gene calls are TRBV2 and TRBJ2-7; tentatively, D is TRBD2 (6 bases). Per germline, CDR1 SNHLY and CDR2 FYNNEI. This CDR3 is 16 amino acids long. The V end lost 2 bases, the J end lost 2 bases, and 16 bases lay between the germline ends. The CDR3 is CASSEYFGTRAYEQYF. The CDR3 DNA sequence: TGTGCCAGCAGTGAATATTTTGGGACTCGAGCCTACGAGCAGTACTTC.